Listed below are T cell receptor beta chains from one sample, sequenced in a study of blood T cell repertoires in COVID-19. Assay: immunoSEQ multiplex PCR; the TCRdb copy retains only in-frame clones and omits some. Of about 260,000 clones in the sample, roughly nine tenths are singletons; the top ten hold approximately 9.8%. Sequencing used peripheral blood. The receptor source for this set is a man in his forties who had recovered from COVID-19. Each CDR3 is given with its conserved first and last residue. Fields, in order: D gene, CDR3 length, J gene, V gene, clone size, CDR3 DNA, CDR3 protein. The D gene is left open where the match is weak. Size is omitted from some rows. Given values are once, few, many or a class for expanded clones.

d_gene: TRBD1
len: 15
j_gene: TRBJ2-5
v_gene: TRBV18
abundance: once
CDR3nt: TGTGCCAGCTCACCAGCGCGGACAGGGGTAGAGACCCAGTACTTC
CDR3aa: CASSPARTGVETQYF

d_gene: .
len: 15
j_gene: TRBJ2-7
v_gene: TRBV19
abundance: .
CDR3nt: TGTGCCAGTAGGCTGGGCTCCGGGGGACGGGACGAGCAGTACTTC
CDR3aa: CASRLGSGGRDEQYF

d_gene: TRBD2
len: 17
j_gene: TRBJ2-5
v_gene: TRBV4-3
abundance: .
CDR3nt: TGCGCCAGCAGCCAAGATTGGGGGACTAGCGATTGGGAGACCCAGTACTTC
CDR3aa: CASSQDWGTSDWETQYF

d_gene: .
len: 14
j_gene: TRBJ1-1
v_gene: TRBV19
abundance: .
CDR3nt: TGTGCCAGTACTCCAGGGTCGGCGAACACTGAAGCCTTCTTT
CDR3aa: CASTPGSANTEAFF

d_gene: .
len: 16
j_gene: TRBJ2-7
v_gene: TRBV27
abundance: once
CDR3nt: .
CDR3aa: CASSLHFGTSSYEQYF

d_gene: .
len: 14
j_gene: TRBJ1-1
v_gene: TRBV15
abundance: .
CDR3nt: TGTGCCACCAGCAGAGTCCGGGGAGGGGTGGAAGCTTTCTTT
CDR3aa: CATSRVRGGVEAFF

d_gene: TRBD1
len: 15
j_gene: TRBJ1-6
v_gene: TRBV14
abundance: few
CDR3nt: TGTGCCAGCCAGGGGGACGCAACCTATAATTCACCCCTCCACTTT
CDR3aa: CASQGDATYNSPLHF

d_gene: TRBD1
len: 12
j_gene: TRBJ2-3
v_gene: TRBV6-5
abundance: .
CDR3nt: TGTGCCAGCAGACAGGGGGCAGATACGCAGTATTTT
CDR3aa: CASRQGADTQYF

d_gene: .
len: 18
j_gene: TRBJ2-3
v_gene: TRBV6-2/TRBV6-3
abundance: .
CDR3nt: TGTGCCAGCAGCCTAGAAGAAGGACAGACTATAAGCACAGATACGCAGTATTTT
CDR3aa: CASSLEEGQTISTDTQYF

d_gene: .
len: 15
j_gene: TRBJ2-2
v_gene: TRBV6-2/TRBV6-3
abundance: .
CDR3nt: TGTGCCAGCAGTTACGGCACAGCGAACACCGGGGAGCTGTTTTTT
CDR3aa: CASSYGTANTGELFF

d_gene: TRBD1
len: 15
j_gene: TRBJ1-2
v_gene: TRBV14
abundance: .
CDR3nt: TGTGCCAGCAGCCAAAGGGACAGGGGGCTTGGGGGCTACACCTTC
CDR3aa: CASSQRDRGLGGYTF

d_gene: .
len: 15
j_gene: TRBJ2-7
v_gene: TRBV18
abundance: .
CDR3nt: TGTGCCAGCTCTCCTCGTAGCGGGACAGTCTACGAGCAGTACTTC
CDR3aa: CASSPRSGTVYEQYF

d_gene: TRBD1
len: 16
j_gene: TRBJ2-7
v_gene: TRBV10-3
abundance: .
CDR3nt: TGTGCCATCAGTGCCTTATCTGGGACAGGATCGTACGAGCAGTACTTC
CDR3aa: CAISALSGTGSYEQYF

d_gene: .
len: 13
j_gene: TRBJ1-2
v_gene: TRBV19
abundance: .
CDR3nt: TGTGCCAGTAGTATCACAGGGAGCTATGGCTACACCTTC
CDR3aa: CASSITGSYGYTF

d_gene: .
len: 13
j_gene: TRBJ1-2
v_gene: TRBV14
abundance: .
CDR3nt: TGTGCCAGCAGCCAAAACCAGGGGTATGGCTACACCTTC
CDR3aa: CASSQNQGYGYTF

d_gene: .
len: 15
j_gene: TRBJ1-6
v_gene: TRBV25-1
abundance: once
CDR3nt: TGTGCCAGCAGTGAACTATCCGGACTGCCTGCACCCCTCCACTTT
CDR3aa: CASSELSGLPAPLHF

d_gene: .
len: 13
j_gene: TRBJ2-5
v_gene: TRBV12-3/TRBV12-4
abundance: .
CDR3nt: TGTGCCAGCAGTGCGGACACGAGGAGGACCCAGTACTTC
CDR3aa: CASSADTRRTQYF

d_gene: .
len: 15
j_gene: TRBJ2-7
v_gene: TRBV4-3
abundance: .
CDR3nt: TGCGCCAGCAGCCAAGGCGCGACAGTTACCTACGAGCAGTACTTC
CDR3aa: CASSQGATVTYEQYF

d_gene: .
len: 14
j_gene: TRBJ2-1
v_gene: TRBV19
abundance: .
CDR3nt: TGTGCCAGTAGTAGCGGGACAGTCTACAATGAGCAGTTCTTC
CDR3aa: CASSSGTVYNEQFF

d_gene: TRBD1
len: 15
j_gene: TRBJ1-5
v_gene: TRBV7-9
abundance: few
CDR3nt: TGTGCCAGCAGCTCGACAGGGTCGGTCCCATCAGCTCCGCATTTT
CDR3aa: CASSSTGSVPSAPHF

d_gene: .
len: 16
j_gene: TRBJ1-1
v_gene: TRBV5-4
abundance: .
CDR3nt: TGTGCCAGCAGCTTGGCTTTAGGGGGTCTGGGCACTGAAGCTTTCTTT
CDR3aa: CASSLALGGLGTEAFF

d_gene: TRBD1
len: 15
j_gene: TRBJ1-1
v_gene: TRBV14
abundance: .
CDR3nt: TGTGCCAGCAGCCTTCGGACAGGGGCGGACACTGAAGCTTTCTTT
CDR3aa: CASSLRTGADTEAFF

d_gene: TRBD1
len: 14
j_gene: TRBJ1-5
v_gene: TRBV7-3
abundance: .
CDR3nt: TGTGCCAGCAGCTACCCAAGGGGGCCCTCACCCCAGCATTTT
CDR3aa: CASSYPRGPSPQHF

d_gene: .
len: 15
j_gene: TRBJ2-1
v_gene: TRBV5-1
abundance: .
CDR3nt: TGCGCCAGCAGCTTGGACAGGGTTCCCTACAATGAGCAGTTCTTC
CDR3aa: CASSLDRVPYNEQFF

d_gene: TRBD1
len: 15
j_gene: TRBJ1-2
v_gene: TRBV3-1/TRBV3-2
abundance: .
CDR3nt: TGTGCCAGCAGCCAGGGGCAGGGGGCAGTCTATGGCTACACCTTC
CDR3aa: CASSQGQGAVYGYTF

d_gene: TRBD2
len: 15
j_gene: TRBJ2-7
v_gene: TRBV3-1/TRBV3-2
abundance: .
CDR3nt: TGTGCCAGCAGCTCGCGGGGCGGGAGGGCCCGCCAGCAGTACTTC
CDR3aa: CASSSRGGRARQQYF

d_gene: TRBD2
len: 15
j_gene: TRBJ2-3
v_gene: TRBV10-3
abundance: once
CDR3nt: TGTGCCATCAGTGGGACTAGCGGGAGTGGTGATACGCAGTATTTT
CDR3aa: CAISGTSGSGDTQYF